This T cell receptor (beta chain) was captured by sequencing in a study of cytomegalovirus exposure and HLA in healthy donors. Study information: Of several hundred genotyped donors, 81% grouped in the Caucasian-associated ancestry cluster. Notes on the study in general: Later on, an analysis showed TCR association rates differing by HLA locus, with DRB1 the most and HLA-C the fewest. Analyzed later, most CMV-associated TCR beta chains appeared HLA-restricted. Overall, around 150 TCR beta chains were annotated as cytomegalovirus-associated.

It was with 60 Vbeta and 13 Jbeta primers that the PCR ran. Sequencing used immunoSEQ multiplex PCR; TCRdb keeps in-frame clones, though not all of them. The repertoire includes 100,000 or so clones, over 65% of them detected once, and roughly 2.6% sits in the top ten. CDR1 MNHEY and CDR2 SMNVEV come from the germline V gene (reference sequence). V trimming: 5 bases; J trimming: 1 base; junction bases outside the gene matches: 9. The CDR3 runs 17 residues. Turning to this clone: Its antigen is as yet unknown.

The chain joins TRBV27 to TRBJ1-5, with 9 nucleotides matching TRBD1. The TCR was taken from a man in his forties in good health and CMV-seronegative. Material for sequencing was PBMCs. The CDR3 DNA sequence: TGTGCCAGCAGTCCCCGGACAGGGGACACCAGCAATCAGCCCCAGCATTTT. This translates into CASSPRTGDTSNQPQHF.